Below are 18 T cell receptor beta chains sequenced from a single sample in a study of cytomegalovirus exposure and HLA in healthy donors. 13 Jbeta primers and 60 Vbeta primers were used for the PCR. Profiled with immunoSEQ multiplex PCR; TCRdb holds only in-frame clones, not every one. This table has 90,000 to 110,000 clones, 13% to 15% appearing once. The sequencing input was PBMCs. The receptors derive from a female donor in good health and CMV-seronegative.

The DNA of the CDR3 is TGTGCCAGCAGTGAAGCGCCCCTCCGAGTCGCTTTCTTT. The encoded protein is CASSEAPLRVAFF. The J gene is TRBJ1-1, the V gene TRBV2; no clear D. CDR1 is SNHLY, CDR2 FYNNEI, per germline. The CDR3 is 13 residues long. With 0 bases removed from V and 11 bases from J, the gap between germline ends came to 13 bases. The entire variable domain, with the rest obtained from reference TRBV2 and TRBJ1-1, is as follows: EPEVTQTPSHQVTQMGQEVILRCVPISNHLYFYWYRQILGQKVEFLVSFYNNEISEKSEIFDDQFSVERPDGSNFTLKIRSTKLEDSAMYFCASSEAPLRVAFFGQGTRLTVV.

The chain joins TRBV7-9 to TRBJ2-1; the match to TRBD1 covers 8 bases. There are 15 residues in the CDR3. Germline V lookup: CDR1 SEHNR, CDR2 FQNEAQ (reference sequence). V shed 5 bases and J 8 bases; nucleotides not matched to a gene: 11. CDR3 nucleotide sequence: TGTGCCAGCAGCATCGGGACAGGCGCTTTGGATGAGCAGTTCTTC. Translation gives CASSIGTGALDEQFF.

The J gene is TRBJ2-1, the V gene TRBV7-9; no clear D gene. CDR1 and CDR2 (germline): SEHNR, FQNEAQ (reference sequence). V lost 1 base and J 10 bases, leaving 5 bases between the germline ends. CDR3 length: 11 amino acids. CDR3 sequence: CASSLVYEQFF. As DNA, the CDR3 is TGTGCCAGCAGCTTAGTCTACGAGCAGTTCTTC.

This clone has more than one count but fewer than ten. This chain uses TRBV4-3 with TRBJ2-2; a possible D gene is TRBD2 (5 bases). This CDR3 comprises 17 residues. The germline gives CDR1 LGHNA, CDR2 YSLEER. The V end was cut by 0 bases, the J end by 7 bases, with 18 bases between. CDR3 sequence reads: CASSQDLAGGPGGELFF. CDR3 coding DNA: TGCGCCAGCAGCCAAGATCTCGCCGGAGGCCCCGGCGGGGAGCTGTTTTTT.

This clone was found once. The V call is TRBV25-1, the J call TRBJ1-4; tentative D call: TRBD1 (5 bases). V shed 6 bases and J shed 7 bases, with 15 bases lying between them. Germline CDR1 reads MGHDK; CDR2 reads SYGVNS. The CDR3 runs 14 residues. The CDR3 DNA is TGTGCCAGCAGGGATTCTGGGGGGGGTGAAAAACTGTTTTTT. Residues: CASRDSGGGEKLFF.

V gene TRBV11-3 combines with J gene TRBJ2-5; 8 bases agree with TRBD1. Germline trimming cut 5 bases from V and 5 bases from J; bases unmatched to any gene: 4. CDR1 is SGHNT, CDR2 YENEEA, per germline. This CDR3 is 13 amino acids long. The CDR3 reads CASSETGVETQYF. CDR3 nucleotide sequence: TGTGCCAGCAGCGAGACAGGGGTCGAGACCCAGTACTTC. Variable domain in full (rest from reference TRBV11-3 and TRBJ2-5): EAGVVQSPRYKIIEKKQPVAFWCNPISGHNTLYWYLQNLGQGPELLIRYENEEAVDDSQLPKDRFSAERLKGVDSTLKIQPAELGDSAVYLCASSETGVETQYFGPGTRLLVL.

The V gene is TRBV6-5, the J gene TRBJ1-2; D remains ambiguous. With 6 bases removed from V and 4 bases from J, the gap between germline ends came to 9 bases. CDR1 and CDR2 from the germline V gene are MNHEY and SVGAGI. The CDR3 has 12 amino acids. This CDR3 reads CASRGGVYGYTF. The CDR3 DNA reads TGTGCCAGCAGAGGAGGCGTCTATGGCTACACCTTC.

The J gene is TRBJ2-5, the V gene TRBV6-1, with D tentatively TRBD2 (5 bases). Trimming removed 1 base from V and 5 bases from J, with 8 bases in between. CDR1 and CDR2 from the germline V gene are MNHNS and SASEGT. The CDR3 covers 13 residues. For the CDR3, the DNA is TGTGCCAGCAGTGAAGAGAGGGTGGAGACCCAGTACTTC. Protein: CASSEERVETQYF.

V usage is TRBV2 and J usage is TRBJ1-5, with D perhaps TRBD1 (5 bases). V lost 7 bases, J lost 0 bases, and 19 bases lay in between. The CDR3 runs 17 residues. Germline-derived CDR1 and CDR2 are SNHLY and FYNNEI. The CDR3 is CASKKETAFFSNQPQHF. CDR3 nucleotides: TGTGCCAGCAAAAAAGAGACAGCATTTTTTAGCAATCAGCCCCAGCATTTT. The variable domain in full, with the rest retrieved from reference TRBV2 and TRBJ1-5, is EPEVTQTPSHQVTQMGQEVILRCVPISNHLYFYWYRQILGQKVEFLVSFYNNEISEKSEIFDDQFSVERPDGSNFTLKIRSTKLEDSAMYFCASKKETAFFSNQPQHFGDGTRLSIL.

This chain joins TRBV2 and TRBJ1-3; D call uncertain. Trimming left V 5 bases short and J 0 bases short, with 17 bases between. Germline CDR1 and CDR2: SNHLY and FYNNEI. The CDR3 extends over 17 amino acids. The CDR3 coding sequence is TGTGCCAGCAGTCATAATATGGCGGCCAGCTCTGGAAACACCATATATTTT. It specifies CASSHNMAASSGNTIYF. The whole variable domain, remainder taken from reference TRBV2 and TRBJ1-3, is EPEVTQTPSHQVTQMGQEVILRCVPISNHLYFYWYRQILGQKVEFLVSFYNNEISEKSEIFDDQFSVERPDGSNFTLKIRSTKLEDSAMYFCASSHNMAASSGNTIYFGEGSWLTVV.

This clone was counted only a few times. The chain combines TRBV2 with TRBJ2-5, with TRBD1 matching over 8 bases. V lost 1 base to trimming and J lost 1 base; unmatched junction nucleotides: 2. The CDR3 is 15 residues long. Germline lookup yields CDR1 SNHLY and CDR2 FYNNEI. The CDR3 DNA reads as TGTGCCAGCAGTGAAGGGACAGGGAGCCAAGAGACCCAGTACTTC. Residues: CASSEGTGSQETQYF.

This clone has more than one count but fewer than ten. The genes are TRBV2 and TRBJ1-2, with 12 bases fitting TRBD1. V lost 1 base, J lost 4 bases, and 7 bases stayed unmatched. This CDR3 has 17 residues. CDR1 SNHLY and CDR2 FYNNEI come from the germline V gene. The CDR3 bases are TGTGCCAGCAGTGAAGGGGCTGGGACAGGGGGCTTCTATGGCTACACCTTC. The encoded protein is CASSEGAGTGGFYGYTF.

The chain recombines TRBV4-3 with TRBJ1-1; D not resolved. Trimming stripped 5 bases from V and 1 base from J, with 14 bases between. This CDR3 is 15 amino acids long. Germline CDR1 LGHNA, CDR2 YSLEER. CDR3 in DNA: TGCGCCAGCAGCTCCCCGACACATGGGAACACTGAAGCTTTCTTT. This encodes CASSSPTHGNTEAFF.

This clone was picked up a small number of times. The chain employs TRBV7-2 and TRBJ2-5; 15 nucleotides align to TRBD2. V gave up 7 bases and J gave up 5 bases; unmatched junction bases: 11. The germline CDR1 and CDR2 sequences are SGHTA and FQGNSA. This CDR3 contains 17 residues. The CDR3 bases are TGTGCCAGCATAACCGGGACTAGCGGGGGGCGAGGGGAGACCCAGTACTTC. It translates to CASITGTSGGRGETQYF.

The rearrangement joins TRBV19 to TRBJ2-1, with D possibly matching TRBD2 (7 bases). The CDR3 has 17 amino acids. The V end was cut by 2 bases, the J end by 5 bases, with 19 bases between. Germline V gene lookup returns CDR1 LNHDA and CDR2 SQIVND (reference sequence). CDR3 nucleotide sequence: TGTGCCAGTAGTATATGGGCTCAGGGGACTATCCACAATGAGCAGTTCTTC. It yields the protein CASSIWAQGTIHNEQFF.

This chain joins TRBV5-1 and TRBJ2-5; D is unresolved. Trimming took 0 bases from V and 2 from J, leaving 14 bases between them. Germline V gene data show CDR1 as SGHRS and CDR2 as YFSETQ. This CDR3 comprises 16 residues. In DNA, the CDR3 is TGCGCCAGCAGCTTGGGGGCATCAATTGGACAAGAGACCCAGTACTTC. Amino acids: CASSLGASIGQETQYF.

V usage is TRBV4-3 and J usage is TRBJ1-6; D is perhaps TRBD1 (6 bases). The germline V and J ends were trimmed by 4 bases and 6 bases, with 19 bases remaining between them. CDR3 length: 17 amino acids. Germline CDR1 is LGHNA and CDR2 is YSLEER. This CDR3 is CASSLHRDQLGNSPLHF. The CDR3 DNA follows: TGCGCCAGCAGCCTGCACAGGGACCAGTTGGGTAATTCACCCCTCCACTTT.

The rearrangement uses TRBV28 and TRBJ1-2; 9 bases line up with TRBD1. The germline V gene has CDR1 MDHEN and CDR2 SYDVKM. This CDR3 is built from 12 residues. Unmatched junction bases numbered 6, after V lost 6 bases and J lost 10 bases. CDR3 protein: CASRTGGASYTF. The CDR3 coding sequence is TGTGCCAGCAGAACAGGGGGCGCCTCCTACACCTTC.